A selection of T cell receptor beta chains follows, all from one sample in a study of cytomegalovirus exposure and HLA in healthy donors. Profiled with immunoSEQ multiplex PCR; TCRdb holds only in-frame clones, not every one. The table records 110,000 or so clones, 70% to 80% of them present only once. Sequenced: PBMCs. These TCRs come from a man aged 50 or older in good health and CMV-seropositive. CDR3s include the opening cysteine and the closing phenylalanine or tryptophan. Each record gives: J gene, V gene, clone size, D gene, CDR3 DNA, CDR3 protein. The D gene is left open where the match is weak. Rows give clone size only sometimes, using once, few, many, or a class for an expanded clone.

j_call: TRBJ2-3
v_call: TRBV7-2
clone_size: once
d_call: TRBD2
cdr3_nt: TGTGCCAGCAGGATAGCGGGATTGAGCACAGATACGCAGTATTTT
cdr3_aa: CASRIAGLSTDTQYF

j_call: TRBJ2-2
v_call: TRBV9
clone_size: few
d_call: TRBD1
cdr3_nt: TGTGCCAGCAGCGGGACGACAGGGTCAAGGGAGCTGTTTTTT
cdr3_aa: CASSGTTGSRELFF

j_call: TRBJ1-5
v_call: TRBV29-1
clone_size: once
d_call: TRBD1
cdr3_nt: TGCAGCGTTGAGGGACAGGGCAATCAGCCCCAGCATTTT
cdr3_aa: CSVEGQGNQPQHF

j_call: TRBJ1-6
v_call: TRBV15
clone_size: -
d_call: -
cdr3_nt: TGTGCCACCAGCAGAGATCGGGTTTCACCCCTCCACTTT
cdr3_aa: CATSRDRVSPLHF

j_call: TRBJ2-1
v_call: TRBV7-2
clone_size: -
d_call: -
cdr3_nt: TGTGCCAGCAGCTTAGTAACAGGACACAATGAGCAGTTCTTC
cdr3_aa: CASSLVTGHNEQFF

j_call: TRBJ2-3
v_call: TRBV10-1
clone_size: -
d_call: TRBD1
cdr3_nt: TGCGCCAGCTCCCGGGTGGGGACAGGGAGCACAGATACGCAGTATTTT
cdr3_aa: CASSRVGTGSTDTQYF

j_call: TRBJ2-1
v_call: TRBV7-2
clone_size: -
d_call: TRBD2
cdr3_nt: TGTGCCAGCAGCCCGGGACTAGCGGGAGGGCTATCCTACAATGAGCAGTTCTTC
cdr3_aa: CASSPGLAGGLSYNEQFF

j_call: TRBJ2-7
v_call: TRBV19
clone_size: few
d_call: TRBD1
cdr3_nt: TGTGCCAGTAGGCGGACAGGGGGCTCCTACGAGCAGTACTTC
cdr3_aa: CASRRTGGSYEQYF

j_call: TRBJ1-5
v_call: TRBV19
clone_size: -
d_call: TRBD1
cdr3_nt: TGTGCCACCTTTTCGGGACAGGGGGGCAATCAGCCCCAGCATTTT
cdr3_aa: CATFSGQGGNQPQHF

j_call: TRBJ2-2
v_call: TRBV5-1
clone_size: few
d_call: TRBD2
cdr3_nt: TGCGCCAGCAGCTTTTGGACTAGCGCGAACACCGGGGAGCTGTTTTTT
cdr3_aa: CASSFWTSANTGELFF

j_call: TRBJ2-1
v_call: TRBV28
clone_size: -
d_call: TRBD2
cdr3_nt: TGTGCCAGCAGTTTACGGGAGGGCCGAGGCTACAATGAGCAGTTCTTC
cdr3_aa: CASSLREGRGYNEQFF

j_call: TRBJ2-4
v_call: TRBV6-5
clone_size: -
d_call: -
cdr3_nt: TGTGCCAGCAGCTGGAGTAAGTACTTC
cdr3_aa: CASSWSKYF

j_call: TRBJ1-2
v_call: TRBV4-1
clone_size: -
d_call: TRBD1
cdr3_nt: TGCGCCAGCAGCCAAGCCAGGGGGCAGGACTATGGCTACACCTTC
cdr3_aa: CASSQARGQDYGYTF

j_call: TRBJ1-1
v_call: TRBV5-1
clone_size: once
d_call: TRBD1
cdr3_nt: TGCGCCAGCAGCGCGGGACAGGGAGCCGCTGAAGCTTTCTTT
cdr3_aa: CASSAGQGAAEAFF

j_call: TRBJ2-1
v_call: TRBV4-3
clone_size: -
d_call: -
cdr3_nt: TGCGCCAGCAGCCAGGGGGAGTGGGGGCTAAGTAATGAGCAGTTCTTC
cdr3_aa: CASSQGEWGLSNEQFF

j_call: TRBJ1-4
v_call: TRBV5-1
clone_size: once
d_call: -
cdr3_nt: TGCGCCAGCAGCTTGGCTACAGGGAATGAAGGGCTGTTTTTT
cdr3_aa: CASSLATGNEGLFF

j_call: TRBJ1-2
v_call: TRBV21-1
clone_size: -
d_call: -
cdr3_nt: TGTGCCAGCACCCCGCCCCGGGATAGGGGGCCATATGGCTACACCTTC
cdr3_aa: CASTPPRDRGPYGYTF

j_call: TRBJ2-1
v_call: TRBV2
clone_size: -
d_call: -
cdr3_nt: TGTGCCAGCACCAGACAGGAGGTCCATGAGCAGTTCTTC
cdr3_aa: CASTRQEVHEQFF

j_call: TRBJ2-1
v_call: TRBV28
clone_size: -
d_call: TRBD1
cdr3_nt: TGTGCCAGCAGTTTATCGAGGGACAGGGGAGGTGACAATGAGCAGTTCTTC
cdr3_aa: CASSLSRDRGGDNEQFF

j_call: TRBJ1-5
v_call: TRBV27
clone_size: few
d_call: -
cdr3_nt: TGTGCCAGCACCGGACGGGGGTACAATCAGCCCCAGCATTTT
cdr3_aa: CASTGRGYNQPQHF

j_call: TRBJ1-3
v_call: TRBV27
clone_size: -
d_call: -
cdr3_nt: TGTGCCAGCAGTTCGACATCCTGGGCCGCTGGAAACACCATATATTTT
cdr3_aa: CASSSTSWAAGNTIYF

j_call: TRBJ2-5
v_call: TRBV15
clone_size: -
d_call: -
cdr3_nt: TGTGCCACCACACAGGGCGGGGAGACCCAGTACTTC
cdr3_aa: CATTQGGETQYF

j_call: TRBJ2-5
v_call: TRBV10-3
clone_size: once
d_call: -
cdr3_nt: TGTGCCATCAGTGCGGGACAGGCGTGGACTAGCCAAGAGACCCAGTACTTC
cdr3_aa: CAISAGQAWTSQETQYF

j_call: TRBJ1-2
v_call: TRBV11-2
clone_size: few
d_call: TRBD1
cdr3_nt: TGTGCCAGCAGCTTAGTCGACAGGGGATATGGCTACACCTTC
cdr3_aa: CASSLVDRGYGYTF

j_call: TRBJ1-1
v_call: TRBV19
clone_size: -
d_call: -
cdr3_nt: TGTGCCAGTATCGGGGATAACACTGAAGCTTTCTTT
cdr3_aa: CASIGDNTEAFF

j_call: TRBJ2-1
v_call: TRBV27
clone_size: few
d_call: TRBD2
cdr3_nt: TGTGCCAGCAGTTTAAGTGGACTAGTAGACGGCGCCTACAATGAGCAGTTCTTC
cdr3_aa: CASSLSGLVDGAYNEQFF

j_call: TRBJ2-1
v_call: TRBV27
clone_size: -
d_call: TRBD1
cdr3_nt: TGTGCCAGCAGTTTGGACAGGGCCCGAGGCTCCTACAATGAGCAGTTCTTC
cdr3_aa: CASSLDRARGSYNEQFF